The 3 T cell receptor beta chains below come from one sample, sequenced in a study of long-term antiretroviral therapy in people with HIV. Assay version v3.0 of immunoSEQ was used, and it was run at survey level. Clones were sequenced by immunoSEQ multiplex PCR, and TCRdb holds only the in-frame ones, with some missing. The data show some 28,000 clones, approximately 80% seen once. The sample here was unsorted PBMCs, taken 2.8 years after starting antiretroviral therapy. These receptors all come from a man aged 25 to 45 with HIV.

The rearrangement uses TRBV5-4 and TRBJ2-5, with D maybe TRBD2 (6 bases). This CDR3 has 15 residues. Germline V lookup: CDR1 SGHNT, CDR2 YYREEE (reference sequence). The V and J ends lost 0 bases and 6 bases respectively, with 15 bases between them. CDR3 bases: TGTGCCAGCAGCTTGGATTCCGGGGGTGGACAGACCCAGTACTTC. Amino acid sequence: CASSLDSGGGQTQYF. The full variable domain, rest sourced from reference TRBV5-4 and TRBJ2-5, is ETGVTQSPTHLIKTRGQQVTLRCSSQSGHNTVSWYQQALGQGPQFIFQYYREEENGRGNFPPRFSGLQFPNYSSELNVNALELDDSALYLCASSLDSGGGQTQYFGPGTRLLVL.

The chain carries TRBV7-2 and TRBJ1-5; D is undetermined. This CDR3 is 13 amino acids long. From germline, CDR1 is SGHTA and CDR2 FQGNSA. V dropped 6 bases and J dropped 5 bases, with 11 bases sitting between them. The CDR3, as DNA: TGTGCCAGCAGTCCTGACGGGTATCAGCCCCAGCATTTT. It is translated as CASSPDGYQPQHF.

This sequence joins TRBV30 and TRBJ1-3; D uncertain. V shed 1 base and J shed 6 bases, with 10 bases lying between them. Germline values: CDR1 GTSNPN, CDR2 SVGIG (reference sequence). The CDR3 is 13 amino acids. The CDR3 region has the DNA TGTGCCTGGAGTGCGGGATCCGAAAACACCATATATTTT. Amino acids: CAWSAGSENTIYF. Variable domain in full (rest from reference TRBV30 and TRBJ1-3): SQTIHQWPATLVQPVGSPLSLECTVEGTSNPNLYWYRQAAGRGLQLLFYSVGIGQISSEVPQNLSASRPQDRQFILSSKKLLLSDSGFYLCAWSAGSENTIYFGEGSWLTVV.